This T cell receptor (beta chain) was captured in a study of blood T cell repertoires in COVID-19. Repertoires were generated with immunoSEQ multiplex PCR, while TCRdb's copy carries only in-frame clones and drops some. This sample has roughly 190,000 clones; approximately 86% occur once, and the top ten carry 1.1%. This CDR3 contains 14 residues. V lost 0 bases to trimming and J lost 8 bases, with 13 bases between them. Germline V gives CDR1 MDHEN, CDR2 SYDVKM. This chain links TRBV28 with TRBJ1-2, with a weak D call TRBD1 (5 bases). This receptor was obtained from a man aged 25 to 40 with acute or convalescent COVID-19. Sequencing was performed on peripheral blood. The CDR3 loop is CASSLWGGEMGYTF. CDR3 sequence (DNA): TGTGCCAGCAGTTTATGGGGGGGAGAGATGGGCTACACCTTC.